This T cell receptor beta chain was sequenced during a study of cytomegalovirus exposure and HLA in healthy donors. The study's findings and limits: In vitro confirmation showed three CMV-associated chains to be CMV antigen specific. Reports indicate that TCR beta sequences accurately predicted the HLA-A and HLA-B alleles of most subjects. Another analysis was done later, and it associated around 17,000 TCR beta sequences with HLA alleles at 0.05 false discovery rate.

In its sample, this clone was seen a few times. No antigen is known for it. The PCR had 60 Vbeta and 13 Jbeta primers. Assay used: immunoSEQ multiplex PCR; TCRdb lists only in-frame clones, some missing. The sample carries approximately 170,000 clones, about 85% recorded once. Germline V gene sequence: CDR1 SGHAT, CDR2 FQNNGV. V lost 3 bases, J lost 1 base, and 15 bases lay in between. The CDR3 spans 16 residues. The TCR was taken from a man aged 45-65 years in good health and CMV-seropositive. What was sequenced was PBMCs. V gene TRBV11-2 combines with J gene TRBJ2-5; D perhaps matches TRBD1 (5 bases). The CDR3 region has the DNA TGTGCCAGCAGCTTTCCGGACATACTTCGCCAAGAGACCCAGTACTTC. It codes for CASSFPDILRQETQYF.